These T cell receptor beta chains were read from a single sample in a study of T cells in Graves' hyperthyroidism and ophthalmopathy. TCRdb used MiXCR to reprocess the multiplex PCR reads, holding one entry per CDR3 protein. The data show approximately 560,000 distinct CDR3 sequences, with approximately 14% seen just once and under 8% held by the top ten. Sample: blood. These receptors all stem from a woman in her twenties or thirties with Graves' hyperthyroidism. Each CDR3 is given with its conserved first and last residue. Each record gives: CDR3 protein, CDR3 DNA, V gene, J gene, clone size, D gene. D genes are given only for firm matches. Clone size, where shown, is once, few, many, or a class for clones that have expanded.

CSASPDNGYTF	TGCAGCGCCTCCCCGGATAACGGCTACACCTTC	TRBV29-1	TRBJ1-2	-	-
CASSPSGTGRGNIQYF	TGTGCCAGCAGTCCCTCCGGGACAGGGAGGGGGAACATTCAGTACTTC	TRBV27	TRBJ2-4	-	TRBD1
CASTHGGRWGANVLTF	TGTGCCAGCACCCACGGGGGACGCTGGGGGGCCAACGTCCTGACTTTC	TRBV3-1	TRBJ2-6	many	-
CASSYGGGQATYEQYF	TGTGCCAGCAGTTACGGTGGAGGACAAGCAACCTACGAGCAGTACTTC	TRBV6-5	TRBJ2-7	many	-
CSVDSMNTEAFF	TGCAGCGTAGATAGCATGAACACTGAAGCTTTCTTT	TRBV29-1	TRBJ1-1	-	-
CASSVDGQNTEAFF	TGTGCCAGCAGCGTAGACGGGCAGAACACTGAAGCTTTCTTT	TRBV9	TRBJ1-1	-	-
CASSFLPGGPNTGELFF	TGTGCCAGCAGTTTTCTCCCGGGAGGGCCGAACACCGGGGAGCTGTTTTTT	TRBV12-3/TRBV12-4	TRBJ2-2	few	TRBD2
CATSWGQGARDTQYF	TGTGCCACCAGTTGGGGACAAGGGGCCAGAGATACGCAGTATTTT	TRBV24-1	TRBJ2-3	-	-
CASSDEMDSDLDEQYF	TGTGCCAGCTCAGATGAAATGGACAGTGATTTGGACGAGCAGTACTTC	TRBV18	TRBJ2-7	-	-
CSARGLGQGAYGYTF	TGCAGTGCTAGAGGTTTAGGACAGGGGGCTTATGGCTACACCTTC	TRBV20-1	TRBJ1-2	few	TRBD1
CSVMTSGFSYEQYF	TGCAGCGTTATGACTAGCGGGTTCTCCTACGAGCAGTACTTC	TRBV29-1	TRBJ2-7	few	TRBD2
CSASGVMNTEAFF	TGCAGTGCTTCCGGGGTAATGAACACTGAAGCTTTCTTT	TRBV20-1	TRBJ1-1	many	-
CASSISSLPEQFF	TGTGCCAGTAGTATCTCTAGCCTACCTGAGCAGTTCTTC	TRBV19	TRBJ2-1	-	-
CSVDFGSMEAFF	TGCAGCGTTGATTTCGGGTCCATGGAAGCTTTCTTT	TRBV29-1	TRBJ1-1	-	-
CAWSVQKTGGIYTF	TGTGCCTGGAGTGTACAGAAGACAGGGGGCATCTACACCTTC	TRBV30	TRBJ1-2	many	TRBD1
CASTLQATEAFF	TGTGCCAGCACCCTCCAGGCCACTGAAGCTTTCTTT	TRBV6-1	TRBJ1-1	few	-
CASSLMGFSGDSPQYF	TGTGCCAGCAGTCTTATGGGTTTTTCCGGGGACTCTCCGCAGTATTTT	TRBV28	TRBJ2-3	many	-
CSAREISYEQYF	TGCAGTGCTAGGGAGATCTCCTACGAGCAGTACTTC	TRBV20-1	TRBJ2-7	-	-
CSAITSGRFAGELFF	TGCAGTGCCATAACTAGCGGGAGATTTGCCGGGGAGCTGTTTTTT	TRBV20-1	TRBJ2-2	-	TRBD2
CASSFLGGDPTNYGYTF	TGTGCCAGCAGTTTCTTGGGAGGGGACCCTACTAACTATGGCTACACCTTC	TRBV6-8	TRBJ1-2	many	-
CASSFEGTDTQYF	TGTGCCAGCAGCTTTGAGGGCACAGATACGCAGTATTTT	TRBV5-8	TRBJ2-3	few	-
CSARPSGFF	TGCAGTGCTAGGCCCTCCGGGTTCTTC	TRBV20-1	TRBJ2-1	few	-
CSAKLASHTDTQYF	TGCAGTGCAAAACTAGCGAGCCACACAGATACGCAGTATTTT	TRBV20-1	TRBJ2-3	few	TRBD2
CASSLVGGGSYEQYF	TGTGCCAGCAGCTTAGTGGGAGGCGGCTCCTACGAGCAGTACTTC	TRBV7-2	TRBJ2-7	many	-
CASLGQGKTEAFF	TGTGCCAGCCTCGGACAGGGCAAGACTGAAGCTTTCTTT	TRBV28	TRBJ1-1	many	TRBD1
CASSPDGDVLYGYTF	TGTGCCAGCAGTCCGGACGGGGATGTTCTCTATGGCTACACCTTC	TRBV2	TRBJ1-2	few	-
CASSRFMNTEAFF	TGTGCCAGCAGCCGCTTTATGAACACTGAAGCTTTCTTT	TRBV6-1	TRBJ1-1	-	-
CASSGEGTIWGYTF	TGTGCCAGCAGTGGGGAAGGGACAATTTGGGGCTACACCTTC	TRBV25-1	TRBJ1-2	-	-
CSVLSGAGNIQYF	TGCAGCGTTTTGTCAGGGGCCGGAAACATTCAGTACTTC	TRBV29-1	TRBJ2-4	many	-
CSANGPPLWEETQYF	TGCAGTGCTAACGGGCCCCCTTTATGGGAAGAGACCCAGTACTTC	TRBV20-1	TRBJ2-5	many	-
CAWSVRSAVRREETQYF	TGTGCCTGGAGTGTACGATCGGCCGTTAGAAGGGAAGAGACCCAGTACTTC	TRBV30	TRBJ2-5	once	-
CSAGTGVTNEKLFF	TGCAGTGCTGGGACAGGGGTAACTAATGAAAAACTGTTTTTT	TRBV20-1	TRBJ1-4	many	TRBD1
CASSPRSGSSRDTQYF	TGTGCCAGCAGCCCGCGATCTGGAAGTAGTAGAGATACGCAGTATTTT	TRBV9	TRBJ2-3	few	-
CASAAPGGIEQFF	TGTGCCAGCGCAGCGCCTGGGGGGATTGAGCAGTTCTTC	TRBV11-1	TRBJ2-1	many	-
CSAQGAINTGELFF	TGCAGCGCGCAGGGGGCAATTAACACCGGGGAGCTGTTTTTT	TRBV29-1	TRBJ2-2	few	TRBD1
CATNTRMDSYNEQFF	TGTGCCACCAACACGAGGATGGACTCGTACAATGAGCAGTTCTTC	TRBV15	TRBJ2-1	-	-
CASSKLRPGVLNTEAFF	TGTGCCAGTAGTAAACTCCGGCCGGGGGTTCTGAACACTGAAGCTTTCTTT	TRBV19	TRBJ1-1	-	-
CASMNWLAELNEQFF	TGTGCCAGCATGAACTGGCTAGCGGAGCTCAATGAGCAGTTCTTC	TRBV6-1	TRBJ2-1	many	TRBD2
CASTRWGGGTSTDTQYF	TGTGCCAGCACCCGATGGGGAGGGGGGACTAGCACAGATACGCAGTATTTT	TRBV7-2	TRBJ2-3	many	-
CASSRQGSHLYEQYF	TGTGCCAGCAGCCGACAGGGGTCACACCTGTACGAGCAGTACTTC	TRBV28	TRBJ2-7	many	TRBD1
CASSLFPGSNEQFF	TGTGCCAGCAGTTTATTTCCGGGATCCAATGAGCAGTTCTTC	TRBV27	TRBJ2-1	few	-
CASSGGQHSNQPQHF	TGTGCCAGCAGTGGAGGACAGCATAGCAATCAGCCCCAGCATTTT	TRBV5-5	TRBJ1-5	-	-
CSAIYRGLANEKLFF	TGCAGTGCTATTTACAGGGGATTGGCTAATGAAAAACTGTTTTTT	TRBV20-1	TRBJ1-4	few	TRBD1
CAIRLGLAGNYEQYF	TGTGCCATCAGGCTGGGACTAGCGGGAAACTACGAGCAGTACTTC	TRBV10-3	TRBJ2-7	few	TRBD2
CASSSISGRKDNEQFF	TGTGCCAGCAGTTCAATTAGCGGGAGAAAGGACAATGAGCAGTTCTTC	TRBV28	TRBJ2-1	many	TRBD2